The 10 T cell receptor beta chains listed next were all sequenced from one sample in a study of breast tumors, draining lymph nodes, adjacent tissues. The lymph nodes were axillary draining lymph nodes from breast cancer patients. MiXCR was run by TCRdb on the multiplex PCR reads, yielding one entry per CDR3 protein. The sample yields approximately 130,000 distinct CDR3 sequences, 21% seen once. The sample taken for sequencing was axillary lymph node tissue. All receptors come from a female donor with breast cancer. Some clones in this sample may be carry-over from other donors' samples.

This clonotype was seen ten or more times. The chain couples TRBV6-5 to TRBJ2-1; 8 nucleotides line up with TRBD2. The J segment lost 6 bases and the V segment lost 3 bases, leaving 10 bases of the junction unmatched. Germline loops: CDR1 MNHEY, CDR2 SVGAGI. The CDR3 totals 16 residues. The CDR3 coding sequence is TGTGCCAGCAGTTATAGGAGCGGGAGCCATCTCAATGAGCAGTTCTTC. Protein product: CASSYRSGSHLNEQFF.

This clonotype was observed at least ten times. The chain uses TRBV13 and TRBJ2-7, with no clear D. Germline V gene sequence: CDR1 PRHDT, CDR2 FYEKMQ (reference sequence). The CDR3 totals 12 residues. Trimming removed 0 bases from V and 5 bases from J, with 5 bases in between. As DNA, the CDR3 is TGTGCCAGCAGCTTAGGTTTGGACGAGCAGTACTTC. It encodes CASSLGLDEQYF.

This clonotype was observed at least ten times. The chain couples TRBV10-3 to TRBJ1-2, with D perhaps TRBD1 (5 bases). CDR1 and CDR2 from the germline V gene are ENHRY and SYGVKD. Deletions cut 6 bases from V and 5 bases from J, with 7 bases between. CDR3 length equals 11 residues. CDR3 coding DNA: TGTGCCATCAGGCCAGGGTATGGCTACACCTTC. Amino acids: CAIRPGYGYTF.

This clonotype has ten or more counts. In nucleotides, the CDR3 is TGCAGCGTGGGACAGGGGGATCTGGAGACCCAGTACTTC. Encoded protein: CSVGQGDLETQYF. The rearrangement joins TRBV29-1 to TRBJ2-5; TRBD1 agrees at 11 bases. CDR3 length: 13 residues. The germline V gene has CDR1 SQVTM and CDR2 ANQGSEA. Germline trimming cut 6 bases from V and 5 bases from J; bases unmatched to any gene: 5.

This clonotype was detected only a few times. Just one base apart from a much larger clone, this may be a read error. J is TRBJ2-7 and V is TRBV5-6; no reliable D call. Trimming removed 4 bases at V and 7 bases at J, with 12 bases between. CDR3 length equals 12 residues. The germline V gene encodes CDR1 SGHDT and CDR2 YYEEEE. This chain's CDR3 is CASSRPRVEQYF. The CDR3 nucleotides are TGTGCCAGCAGCCGCCCCCGGGTTGAGCAGTACTTC.

This clonotype has a count of ten or more. This rearrangement joins TRBV10-3 to TRBJ2-5; TRBD2 might be the D (7 bases). Trimming shortened V by 3 bases and J by 4 bases, and 12 bases separated the two germline ends. The V gene's germline CDR1 is ENHRY and CDR2 SYGVKD. CDR3 length: 14 residues. The CDR3 DNA reads as TGTGCCATCAGTGAACCCCGGGGGGCAGAGACCCAGTACTTC. Translation: CAISEPRGAETQYF.

Points on this clonotype: A much larger clone differs by one base, so this may be a read error. J is TRBJ2-3 and V is TRBV9; 8 positions agree with TRBD2. The CDR3 contains 14 residues. Germline V CDR1 and CDR2: SGDLS, YYNGEE. Trimming cost V 4 bases and J 3 bases; bases outside gene matches: 4. The CDR3 DNA follows: TGTGCCAGCAGCAGTCGACTAGCGACAGATACGCAGTATTTT. Translating it yields CASSSRLATDTQYF.

A note on this clonotype: A much larger clone is a single base away; this may be a read error. The rearrangement joins TRBV3-1 to TRBJ2-5; D tentatively reads TRBD1 or TRBD2 (7 bases each). Trimming removed 4 bases at V and 12 bases at J, with 12 bases between. The CDR3 contains 11 residues. Germline-derived CDR1 and CDR2 are LGHDT and YNNKEL (reference sequence). The CDR3: CASSPGGGKYF. In nucleotides, the CDR3 is TGTGCCAGCAGCCCAGGGGGAGGGAAGTACTTC.

Note on this clonotype: A much bigger clone sits one base away, suggesting this may be a read error. J is TRBJ1-2 and V is TRBV13, with D tentatively TRBD1 (6 bases). The CDR3 is made up of 16 amino acids. Germline values: CDR1 PRHDT, CDR2 FYEKMQ (reference sequence). CDR3 coding DNA: TGTGCCAGCAGCTTAGGCTCAGGGGAAGGTACCTATGGCAACACCTTC. This gives the protein CASSLGSGEGTYGNTF. Based on the CDR3 plus reference TRBV13 and TRBJ1-2, the full variable domain is AAGVIQSPRHLIKEKRETATLKCYPIPRHDTVYWYQQGPGQDPQFLISFYEKMQSDKGSIPDRFSAQQFSDYHSELNMSSLELGDSALYFCASSLGSGEGTYGNTFGSGTRLTVV.

This clonotype was recorded once. It may be a read error: a sequence one base away is much more abundant. This chain joins TRBV19 and TRBJ2-1; tentative D call: TRBD1 (8 bases). The CDR3 sequence is 18 residues long. Germline V gene data show CDR1 as LNHDA and CDR2 as SQIVND (reference sequence). Between the trimmed V and J ends, which lost 4 bases and 8 bases, there was a span of 27 bases. The chain's CDR3 is CASSTAGAGGSTDDEQFF. The CDR3 coding sequence is TGTGCCAGTAGTACCGCGGGGGCAGGGGGCTCTACCGACGATGAGCAGTTCTTC.